This T cell receptor (beta chain) was identified during a study of T-cell memory formation after mild COVID-19. Across the study: Across donors, TCR clusters were largely donor specific. Study-level results: Clones that got smaller from day 15 to 85 had even CD4/CD8, while clones growing later tipped toward CD4+.

TCRdb recomputed calls from the 5' RACE reads with MiXCR, one row per CDR3 protein. This table holds over 500,000 distinct CDR3 sequences, around a sixth found once. The ends were cut back, 5 bases at V and 3 bases at J, with 14 bases in the middle. Germline-derived CDR1 and CDR2 are SGHTA and FQGTGA. The CDR3 is 15 residues long. About this clonotype itself: The antigen remains unidentified.

The rearrangement uses TRBV7-3 and TRBJ2-1; D might be TRBD1 (6 bases). The specimen was PBMCs or a T cell subset sorted from them (not recorded which). This TCR came from an adult woman who had mild COVID-19 (a few samples of this study predate the infection). Cell type and time point are not known. The CDR3 nucleotides are TGTGCCAGCAGCACCACGACAGGATTCTACAATGAGCAGTTCTTC. It codes for CASSTTTGFYNEQFF.